This T cell receptor beta chain was observed in a study of blood T cell repertoires in COVID-19. TCRdb's copy holds only in-frame clones and misses some; the assay was immunoSEQ multiplex PCR. This sample has some 240,000 clones, with around nine tenths found just once. The CDR3 loop spans 14 amino acids. The J segment lost 7 bases and the V segment lost 6 bases, leaving 7 bases of the junction unmatched. CDR1 is MDHEN, CDR2 SYDVKM, per germline. The clonotype originates from a man aged 60 to 69 with COVID-19, enrolled during active disease. V and J are TRBV28 and TRBJ1-4; 8 bases are shared with TRBD1. Material for sequencing was peripheral blood. The CDR3 protein is CASSSGQAREKLFF. CDR3 DNA: TGTGCCAGCAGCTCGGGACAGGCCCGTGAAAAACTGTTTTTT.